This T cell receptor (beta chain) was sequenced during a study of cytomegalovirus exposure and HLA in healthy donors. Study-level information: Of all 400 or so donors who were genotyped, around 79% belonged to the Caucasian-associated ancestry cluster. Study conclusions and caveats: Later analysis revealed greater clonal expansion in HLA-associated TCR beta chains than in equally common others. A missense variant in DCLRE1C was later tied to TCR beta V- and J-gene trimming.

With 60 Vbeta and 13 Jbeta primers, the PCR was carried out. Method: immunoSEQ multiplex PCR; TCRdb's copy keeps in-frame clones and lacks some. The sample consists of about 190,000 clones, roughly 80% of them appearing once. Germline CDR1 SGHRS, CDR2 YFSETQ. The CDR3 runs to 17 residues. After removal of 5 bases from V and 0 bases from J, the junction contained 10 bases not matched to a gene. Concerning this clone itself: What it binds is not known.

This sequence joins TRBV5-1 and TRBJ2-3, with 9 bases that match TRBD2. The origin of this receptor is a male donor in good health and CMV-seronegative. The sample taken for sequencing was PBMCs. CDR3 loop: CASRGVVAGGSTDTQYF. The CDR3, as DNA: TGCGCCAGCAGAGGGGTTGTGGCGGGAGGGAGCACAGATACGCAGTATTTT.